This T cell receptor beta chain was sequenced for a study of CD8 T cells in Susac syndrome. RNA totalling 0.5 to 1 ug underwent reverse transcription with random hexamers. TCR beta CDR3 was amplified by immunoSEQ multiplex PCR. This amplification extended across 54 Vbeta and 13 Jbeta segments. One entry per CDR3 protein results from TCRdb running MiXCR on the immunoSEQ multiplex PCR reads. The sample lists 130,000 or so distinct CDR3 sequences; over 90% were seen once. In regard to this clonotype: Its antigen remains unknown.

General study findings and limits: The study's TCR sequencing and HLA analysis drew on a certain number of individuals. That number was acknowledged as relatively small.

The CDR3 covers 13 residues. The germline gives CDR1 SGHTA, CDR2 FQGNSA. V lost 5 bases and J 3 bases, leaving 8 bases between the germline ends. The specimen sequenced was CD4+ T cells from PBMCs. This sequence was found in a human donor with Susac syndrome. This sequence joins TRBV7-2 and TRBJ1-3; D call uncertain. In nucleotides, the CDR3 is TGTGCCAGCAGCCAGAACCGTGGAAACACCATATATTTT. It encodes CASSQNRGNTIYF. The full variable domain, its missing parts supplied by reference TRBV7-2 and TRBJ1-3, is GAGVSQSPSNKVTEKGKDVELRCDPISGHTALYWYRQSLGQGLEFLIYFQGNSAPDKSGLPSDRFSAERTGGSVSTLTIQRTQQEDSAVYLCASSQNRGNTIYFGEGSWLTVV.